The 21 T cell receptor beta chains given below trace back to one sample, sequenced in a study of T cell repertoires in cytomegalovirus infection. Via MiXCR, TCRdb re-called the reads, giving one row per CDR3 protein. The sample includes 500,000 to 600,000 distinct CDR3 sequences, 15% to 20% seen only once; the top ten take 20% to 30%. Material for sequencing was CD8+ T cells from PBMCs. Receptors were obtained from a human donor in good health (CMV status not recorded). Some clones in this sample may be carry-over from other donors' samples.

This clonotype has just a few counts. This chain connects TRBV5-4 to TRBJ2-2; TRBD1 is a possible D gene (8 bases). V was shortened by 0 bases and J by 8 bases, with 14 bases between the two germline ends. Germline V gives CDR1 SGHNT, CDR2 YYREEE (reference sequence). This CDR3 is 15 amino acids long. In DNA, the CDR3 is TGTGCCAGCAGCTTGGACAGGGGGGGGCCAGGGGAGCTGTTTTTT. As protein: CASSLDRGGPGELFF. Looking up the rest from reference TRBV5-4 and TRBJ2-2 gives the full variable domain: ETGVTQSPTHLIKTRGQQVTLRCSSQSGHNTVSWYQQALGQGPQFIFQYYREEENGRGNFPPRFSGLQFPNYSSELNVNALELDDSALYLCASSLDRGGPGELFFGEGSRLTVL.

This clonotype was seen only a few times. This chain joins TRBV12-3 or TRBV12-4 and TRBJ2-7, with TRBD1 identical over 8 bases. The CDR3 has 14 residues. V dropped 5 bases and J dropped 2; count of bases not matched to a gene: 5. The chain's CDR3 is CASSTWTGPYEQYF. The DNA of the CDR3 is TGTGCCAGCAGTACCTGGACAGGGCCCTACGAGCAGTACTTC.

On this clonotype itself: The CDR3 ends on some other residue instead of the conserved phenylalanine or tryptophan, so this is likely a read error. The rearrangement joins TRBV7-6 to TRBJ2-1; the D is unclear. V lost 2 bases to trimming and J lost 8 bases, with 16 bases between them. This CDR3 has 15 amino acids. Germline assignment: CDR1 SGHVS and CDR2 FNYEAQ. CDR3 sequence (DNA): TGTGCCAGCAGCTTACAGGACGTCCTTTTCGATGAGCAGTTCTTA. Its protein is CASSLQDVLFDEQFL.

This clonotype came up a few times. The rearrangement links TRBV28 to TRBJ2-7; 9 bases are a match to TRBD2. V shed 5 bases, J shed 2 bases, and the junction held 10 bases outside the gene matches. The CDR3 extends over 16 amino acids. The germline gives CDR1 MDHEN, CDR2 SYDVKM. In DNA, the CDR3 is TGTGCCAGCAGTCCCCCCACCGGGACTAGCCCCTACGAGCAGTACTTC. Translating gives CASSPPTGTSPYEQYF.

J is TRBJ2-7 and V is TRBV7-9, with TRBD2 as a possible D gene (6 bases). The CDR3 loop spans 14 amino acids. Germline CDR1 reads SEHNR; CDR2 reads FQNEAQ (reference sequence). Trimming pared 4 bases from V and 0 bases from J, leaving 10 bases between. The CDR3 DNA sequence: TGTGCCAGCAGCTCTGTGCGGGACTCCTACGAGCAGTACTTC. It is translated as CASSSVRDSYEQYF.

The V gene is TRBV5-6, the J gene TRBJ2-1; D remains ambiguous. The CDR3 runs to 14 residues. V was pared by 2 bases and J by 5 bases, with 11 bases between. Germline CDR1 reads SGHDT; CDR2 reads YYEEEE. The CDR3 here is CASSFPSTDNEQFF. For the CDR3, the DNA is TGTGCCAGCAGCTTCCCCTCCACCGACAATGAGCAGTTCTTC.

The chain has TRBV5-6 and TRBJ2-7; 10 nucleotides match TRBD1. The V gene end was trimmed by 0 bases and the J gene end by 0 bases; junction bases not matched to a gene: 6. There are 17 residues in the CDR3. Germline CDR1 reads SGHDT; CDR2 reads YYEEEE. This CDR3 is CASSLAGQGVASYEQYF. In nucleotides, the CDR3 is TGTGCCAGCAGCTTGGCCGGACAGGGGGTAGCCTCCTACGAGCAGTACTTC.

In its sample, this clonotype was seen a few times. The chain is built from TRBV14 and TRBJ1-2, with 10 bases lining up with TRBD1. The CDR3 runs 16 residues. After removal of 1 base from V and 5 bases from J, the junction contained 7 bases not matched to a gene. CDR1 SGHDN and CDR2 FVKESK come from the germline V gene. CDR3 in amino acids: CASSQGGQGTPYGYTF. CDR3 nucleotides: TGTGCCAGCAGCCAAGGGGGACAGGGGACACCATATGGCTACACCTTC.

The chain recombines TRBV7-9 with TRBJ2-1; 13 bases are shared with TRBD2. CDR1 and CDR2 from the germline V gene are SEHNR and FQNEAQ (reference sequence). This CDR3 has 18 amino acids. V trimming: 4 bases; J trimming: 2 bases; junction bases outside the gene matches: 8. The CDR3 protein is CASSSGLAGESPYNEQFF. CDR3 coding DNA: TGTGCCAGCAGCTCAGGACTAGCGGGAGAGAGTCCCTACAATGAGCAGTTCTTC.

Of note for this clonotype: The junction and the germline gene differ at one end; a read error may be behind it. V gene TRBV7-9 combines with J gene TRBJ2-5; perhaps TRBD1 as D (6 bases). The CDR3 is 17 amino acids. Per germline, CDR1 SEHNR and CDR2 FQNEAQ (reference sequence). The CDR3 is CASSLGTAEVWAETLYF. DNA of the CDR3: TGTGCCAGCAGCTTAGGGACAGCTGAAGTATGGGCAGAGACCCTGTACTTC.

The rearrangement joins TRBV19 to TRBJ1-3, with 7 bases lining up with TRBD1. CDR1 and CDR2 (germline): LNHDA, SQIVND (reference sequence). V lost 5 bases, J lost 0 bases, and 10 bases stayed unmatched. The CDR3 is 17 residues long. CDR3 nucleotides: TGTGCCAGTAGTGGACCGGACAGGCTTTTCTCTGGAAACACCATATATTTT. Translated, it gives CASSGPDRLFSGNTIYF.

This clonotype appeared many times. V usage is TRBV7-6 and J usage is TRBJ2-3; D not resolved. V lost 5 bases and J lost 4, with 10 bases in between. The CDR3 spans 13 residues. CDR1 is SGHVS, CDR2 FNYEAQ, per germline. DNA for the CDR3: TGTGCCAGCAGCACCAGGACGTCAGATACGCAGTATTTT. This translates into CASSTRTSDTQYF. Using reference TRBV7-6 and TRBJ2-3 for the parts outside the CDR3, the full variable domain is GAGVSQSPRYKVTKRGQDVALRCDPISGHVSLYWYRQALGQGPEFLTYFNYEAQQDKSGLPNDRFSAERPEGSISTLTIQRTEQRDSAMYRCASSTRTSDTQYFGPGTRLTVL.

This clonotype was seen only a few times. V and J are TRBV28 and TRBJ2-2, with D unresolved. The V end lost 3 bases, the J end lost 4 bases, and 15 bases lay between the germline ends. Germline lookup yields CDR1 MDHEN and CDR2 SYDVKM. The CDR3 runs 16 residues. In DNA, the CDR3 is TGTGCCAGCAGTTTGTCCCAAACCCCGGGCACCGGGGAGCTGTTTTTT. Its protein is CASSLSQTPGTGELFF.

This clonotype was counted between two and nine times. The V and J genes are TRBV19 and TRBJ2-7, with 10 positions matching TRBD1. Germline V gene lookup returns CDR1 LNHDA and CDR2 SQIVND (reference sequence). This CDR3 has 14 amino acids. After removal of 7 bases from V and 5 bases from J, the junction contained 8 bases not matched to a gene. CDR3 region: CASTPGQGSNEQYF. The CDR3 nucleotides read TGTGCCAGTACCCCGGGACAGGGGAGCAACGAGCAGTACTTC.

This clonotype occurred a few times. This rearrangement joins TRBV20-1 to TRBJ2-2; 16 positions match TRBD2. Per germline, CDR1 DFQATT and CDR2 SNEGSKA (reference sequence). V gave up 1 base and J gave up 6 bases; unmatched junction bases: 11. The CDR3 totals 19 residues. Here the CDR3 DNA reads TGCAGTGCTAGAGTTTTCCGCGGGACTAGCGGGAGGGCCCCCGGGGAGCTGTTTTTT. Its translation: CSARVFRGTSGRAPGELFF.

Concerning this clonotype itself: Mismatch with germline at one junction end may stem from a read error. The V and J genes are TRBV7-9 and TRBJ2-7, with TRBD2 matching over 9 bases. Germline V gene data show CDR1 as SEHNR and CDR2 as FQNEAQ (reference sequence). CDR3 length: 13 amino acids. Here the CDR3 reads CDSSLGLAGEQYF. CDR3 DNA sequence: TGTGACAGCAGCCTGGGACTAGCAGGCGAGCAGTACTTC. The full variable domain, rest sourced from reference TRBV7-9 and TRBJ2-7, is DTGVSQNPRHKITKRGQNVTFRCDPISEHNRLYWYRQTLGQGPEFLTYFQNEAQLEKSRLLSDRFSAERPKGSFSTLEIQRTEQGDSAMYLCDSSLGLAGEQYFGPGTRLTVT.

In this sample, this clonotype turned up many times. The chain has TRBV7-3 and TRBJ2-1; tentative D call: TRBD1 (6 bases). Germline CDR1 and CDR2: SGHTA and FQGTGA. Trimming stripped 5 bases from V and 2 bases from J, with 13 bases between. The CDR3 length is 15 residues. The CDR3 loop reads CASSMTGNPYNEQFF. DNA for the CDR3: TGTGCCAGCAGCATGACAGGAAACCCCTACAATGAGCAGTTCTTC.

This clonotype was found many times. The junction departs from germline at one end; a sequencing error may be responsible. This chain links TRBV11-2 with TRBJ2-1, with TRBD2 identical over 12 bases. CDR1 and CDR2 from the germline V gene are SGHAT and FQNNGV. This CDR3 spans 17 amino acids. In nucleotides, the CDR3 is TGTGCCAGCAGCCTAGAATCTAGCGGGGGGGCCTACAATGAGCAGTTCTTC. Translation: CASSLESSGGAYNEQFF.

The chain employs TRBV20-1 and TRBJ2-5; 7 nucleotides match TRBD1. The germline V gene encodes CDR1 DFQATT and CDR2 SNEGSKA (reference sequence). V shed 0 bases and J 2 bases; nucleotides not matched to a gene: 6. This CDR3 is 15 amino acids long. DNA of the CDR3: TGCAGTGCTAGAGACCGGGACAGAATACAAGAGACCCAGTACTTC. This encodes CSARDRDRIQETQYF.

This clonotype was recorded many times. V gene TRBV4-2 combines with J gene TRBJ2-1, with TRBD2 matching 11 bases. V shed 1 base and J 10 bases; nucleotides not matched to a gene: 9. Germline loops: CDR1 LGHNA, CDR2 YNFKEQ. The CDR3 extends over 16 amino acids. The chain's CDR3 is CASSQVISGGGGEQFF. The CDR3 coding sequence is TGTGCCAGCAGCCAAGTGATTAGCGGGGGGGGTGGGGAGCAGTTCTTC.

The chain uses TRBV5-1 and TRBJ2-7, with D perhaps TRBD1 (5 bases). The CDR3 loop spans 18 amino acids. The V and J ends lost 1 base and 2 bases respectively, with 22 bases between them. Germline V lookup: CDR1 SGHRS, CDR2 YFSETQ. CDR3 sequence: CASSLSPARQKTTYEQYF. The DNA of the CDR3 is TGCGCCAGCAGCTTGAGTCCCGCTAGACAGAAAACCACCTACGAGCAGTACTTC.